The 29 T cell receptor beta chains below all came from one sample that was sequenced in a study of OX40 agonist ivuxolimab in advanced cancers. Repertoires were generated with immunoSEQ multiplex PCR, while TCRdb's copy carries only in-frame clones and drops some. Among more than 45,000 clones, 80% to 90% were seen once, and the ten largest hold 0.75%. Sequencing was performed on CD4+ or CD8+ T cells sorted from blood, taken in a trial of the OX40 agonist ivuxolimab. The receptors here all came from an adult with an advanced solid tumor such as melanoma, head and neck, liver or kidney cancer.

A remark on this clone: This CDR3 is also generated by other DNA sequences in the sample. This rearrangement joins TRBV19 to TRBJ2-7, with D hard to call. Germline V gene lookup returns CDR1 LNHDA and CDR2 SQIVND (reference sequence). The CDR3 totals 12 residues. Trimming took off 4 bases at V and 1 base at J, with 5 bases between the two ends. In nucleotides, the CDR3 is TGTGCCAGTAGTACCGCATCCTACGAGCAGTACTTC. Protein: CASSTASYEQYF.

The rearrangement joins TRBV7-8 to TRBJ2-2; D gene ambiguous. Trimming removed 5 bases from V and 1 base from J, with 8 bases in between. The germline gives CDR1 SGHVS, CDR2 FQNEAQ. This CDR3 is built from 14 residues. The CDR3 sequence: CASSPDGNTGELFF. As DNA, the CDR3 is TGTGCCAGCAGCCCCGACGGGAACACCGGGGAGCTGTTTTTT. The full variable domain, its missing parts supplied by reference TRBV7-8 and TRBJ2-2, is GAGVSQSPRYKVAKRGQDVALRCDPISGHVSLFWYQQALGQGPEFLTYFQNEAQLDKSGLPSDRFFAERPEGSVSTLKIQRTQQEDSAVYLCASSPDGNTGELFFGEGSRLTVL.

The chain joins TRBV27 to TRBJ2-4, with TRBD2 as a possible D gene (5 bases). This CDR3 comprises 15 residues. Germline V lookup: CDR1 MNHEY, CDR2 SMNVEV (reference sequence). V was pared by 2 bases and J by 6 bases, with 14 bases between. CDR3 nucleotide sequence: TGTGCCAGCAGTTTAACCCGGGCCGAGGGAAACATTCAGTACTTC. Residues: CASSLTRAEGNIQYF.

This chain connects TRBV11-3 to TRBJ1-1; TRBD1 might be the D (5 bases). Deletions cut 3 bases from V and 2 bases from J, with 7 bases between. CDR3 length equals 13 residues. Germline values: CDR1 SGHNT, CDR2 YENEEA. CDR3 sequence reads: CASSFGANTEAFF. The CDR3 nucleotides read TGTGCCAGCAGCTTCGGGGCAAACACTGAAGCTTTCTTT.

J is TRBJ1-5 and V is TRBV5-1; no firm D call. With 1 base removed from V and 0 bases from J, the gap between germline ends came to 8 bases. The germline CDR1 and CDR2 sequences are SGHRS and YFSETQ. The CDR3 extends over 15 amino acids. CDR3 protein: CASSLLGNSNQPQHF. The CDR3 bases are TGCGCCAGCAGCTTGCTGGGCAATAGCAATCAGCCCCAGCATTTT.

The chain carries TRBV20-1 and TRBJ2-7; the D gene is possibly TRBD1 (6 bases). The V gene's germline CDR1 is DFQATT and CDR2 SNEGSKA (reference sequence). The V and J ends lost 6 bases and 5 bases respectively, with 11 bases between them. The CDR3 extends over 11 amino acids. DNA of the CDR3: TGCAGTGCCCGTTACAGGGACGAGCAGTACTTC. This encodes CSARYRDEQYF.

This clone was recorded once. The CDR3 loop is CASSIDGGGEDIQYF. The CDR3 region has the DNA TGTGCCAGTAGTATAGATGGTGGGGGGGAGGACATTCAGTACTTC. The gene calls are TRBV19 and TRBJ2-4, with 7 positions matching TRBD2. Trimming took 0 bases from V and 8 from J; bases not matched to a gene: 7. This CDR3 region has 15 residues. From germline, CDR1 is LNHDA and CDR2 SQIVND (reference sequence). The full variable domain, in which reference TRBV19 and TRBJ2-4 provide the parts outside the CDR3, is DGGITQSPKYLFRKEGQNVTLSCEQNLNHDAMYWYRQDPGQGLRLIYYSQIVNDFQKGDIAEGYSVSREKKESFPLTVTSAQKNPTAFYLCASSIDGGGEDIQYFGAGTRLSVL.

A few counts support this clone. In DNA, the CDR3 is TGTGCCAGCAGCTTAGGAGGGACACCTGGGGATGGCTACACCTTC. Its protein product is CASSLGGTPGDGYTF. The chain has TRBV7-3 and TRBJ1-2; possible D gene TRBD1, 6 bases. The V and J ends lost 2 bases and 6 bases respectively, with 16 bases between them. This CDR3 is built from 15 residues. Germline assignment: CDR1 SGHTA and CDR2 FQGTGA.

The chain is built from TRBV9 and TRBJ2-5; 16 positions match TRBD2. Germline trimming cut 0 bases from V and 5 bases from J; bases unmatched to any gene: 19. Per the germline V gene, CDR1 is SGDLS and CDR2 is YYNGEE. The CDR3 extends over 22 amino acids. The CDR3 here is CASSVEASIGTSGGAARETQYF. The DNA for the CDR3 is TGTGCCAGCAGCGTAGAAGCCTCGATTGGGACTAGCGGGGGGGCCGCCAGGGAGACCCAGTACTTC.

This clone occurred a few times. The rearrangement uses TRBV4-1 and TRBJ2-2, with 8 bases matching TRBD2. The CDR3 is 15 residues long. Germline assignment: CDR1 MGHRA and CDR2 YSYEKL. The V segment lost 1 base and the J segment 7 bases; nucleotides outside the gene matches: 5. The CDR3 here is CASSQGSGVDGELFF. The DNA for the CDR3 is TGCGCCAGCAGCCAAGGTAGCGGGGTGGACGGGGAGCTGTTTTTT.

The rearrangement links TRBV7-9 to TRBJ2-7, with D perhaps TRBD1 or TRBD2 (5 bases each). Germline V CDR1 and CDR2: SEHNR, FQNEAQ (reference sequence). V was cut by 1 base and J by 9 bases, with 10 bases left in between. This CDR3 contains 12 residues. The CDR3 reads CASSLVMGVQYF. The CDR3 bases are TGTGCCAGCAGCTTAGTCATGGGGGTGCAGTACTTC.

The CDR3 protein is CASSPRGAPYEQYF. The CDR3 DNA reads as TGTGCCAGCAGCCCCCGAGGGGCCCCCTACGAGCAGTACTTC. The V and J genes are TRBV5-4 and TRBJ2-7; TRBD1 or TRBD2 may be the D gene (5 bases each). Germline V gene sequence: CDR1 SGHNT, CDR2 YYREEE (reference sequence). Trimming cost V 4 bases and J 2 bases, with 13 bases left between them. The CDR3 has 14 amino acids. Full variable domain (missing parts from reference TRBV5-4 and TRBJ2-7): ETGVTQSPTHLIKTRGQQVTLRCSSQSGHNTVSWYQQALGQGPQFIFQYYREEENGRGNFPPRFSGLQFPNYSSELNVNALELDDSALYLCASSPRGAPYEQYFGPGTRLTVT.

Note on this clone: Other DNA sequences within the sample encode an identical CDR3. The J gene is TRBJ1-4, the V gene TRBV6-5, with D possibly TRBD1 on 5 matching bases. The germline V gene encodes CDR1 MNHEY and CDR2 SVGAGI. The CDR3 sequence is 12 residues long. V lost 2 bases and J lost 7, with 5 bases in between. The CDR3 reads CASSYGGEKLFF. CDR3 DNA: TGTGCCAGCAGTTACGGGGGTGAAAAACTGTTTTTT.

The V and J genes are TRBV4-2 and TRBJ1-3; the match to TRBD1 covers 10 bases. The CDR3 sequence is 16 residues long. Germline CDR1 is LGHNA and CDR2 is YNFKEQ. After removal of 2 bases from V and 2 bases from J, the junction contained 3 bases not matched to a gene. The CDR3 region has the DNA TGTGCCAGCAGCCAACCCGGACAGGGGGCTGGAAACACCATATATTTT. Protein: CASSQPGQGAGNTIYF.

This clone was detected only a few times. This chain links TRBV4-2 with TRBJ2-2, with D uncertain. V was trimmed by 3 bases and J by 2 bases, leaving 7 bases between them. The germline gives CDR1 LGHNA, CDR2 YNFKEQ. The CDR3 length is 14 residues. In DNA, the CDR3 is TGTGCCAGCAGCCAGTTTGCAAACACCGGGGAGCTGTTTTTT. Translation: CASSQFANTGELFF.

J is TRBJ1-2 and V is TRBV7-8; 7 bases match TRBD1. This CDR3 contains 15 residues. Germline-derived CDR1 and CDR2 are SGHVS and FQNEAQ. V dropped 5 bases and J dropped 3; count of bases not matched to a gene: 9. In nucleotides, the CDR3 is TGTGCCAGCAGCCTATCAACAGGGGCTTACTATGGCTACACCTTC. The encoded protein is CASSLSTGAYYGYTF.

The CDR3 region has the DNA TGTGCCAGTAGTATAAGTGGTTCTTGGCGGGACTATGGCTACACCTTC. This codes for CASSISGSWRDYGYTF. V usage is TRBV19 and J usage is TRBJ1-2; D gene unclear. V lost 2 bases and J 3 bases, leaving 16 bases between the germline ends. The CDR3 is 16 residues long. CDR1 LNHDA and CDR2 SQIVND come from the germline V gene (reference sequence).

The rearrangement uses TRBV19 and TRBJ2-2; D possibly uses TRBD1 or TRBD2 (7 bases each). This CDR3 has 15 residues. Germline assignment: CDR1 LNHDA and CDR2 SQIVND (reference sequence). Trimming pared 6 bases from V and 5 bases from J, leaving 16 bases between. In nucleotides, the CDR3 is TGTGCCAGTAGAAACCCAGGGGGGGTTACCGGGGAGCTGTTTTTT. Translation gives CASRNPGGVTGELFF.

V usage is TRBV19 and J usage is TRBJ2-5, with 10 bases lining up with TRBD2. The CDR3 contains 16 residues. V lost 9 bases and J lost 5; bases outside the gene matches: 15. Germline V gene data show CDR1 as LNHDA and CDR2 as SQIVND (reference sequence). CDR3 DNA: TGTGCCAGCCGAGGCGGGAGCGGGGGGGCCATTGAGACCCAGTACTTC. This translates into CASRGGSGGAIETQYF.

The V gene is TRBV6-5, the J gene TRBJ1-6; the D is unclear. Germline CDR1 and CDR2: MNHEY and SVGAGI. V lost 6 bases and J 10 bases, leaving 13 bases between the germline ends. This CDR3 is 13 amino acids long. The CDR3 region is CASSGDLGSPLHF. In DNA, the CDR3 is TGTGCCAGCAGCGGCGACTTGGGATCACCCCTCCACTTT.

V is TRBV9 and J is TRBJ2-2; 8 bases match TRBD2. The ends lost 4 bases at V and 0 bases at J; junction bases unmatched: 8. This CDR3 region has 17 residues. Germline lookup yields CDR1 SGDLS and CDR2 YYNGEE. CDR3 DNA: TGTGCCAGCAGCCCCCGGGGTAGCGGGGCGAACACCGGGGAGCTGTTTTTT. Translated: CASSPRGSGANTGELFF. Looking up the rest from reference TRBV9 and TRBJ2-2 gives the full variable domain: DSGVTQTPKHLITATGQRVTLRCSPRSGDLSVYWYQQSLDQGLQFLIQYYNGEERAKGNILERFSAQQFPDLHSELNLSSLELGDSALYFCASSPRGSGANTGELFFGEGSRLTVL.

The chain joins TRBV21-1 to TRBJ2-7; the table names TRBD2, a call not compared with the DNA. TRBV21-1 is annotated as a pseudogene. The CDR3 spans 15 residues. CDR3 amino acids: CASSKTRMVTYEQYF. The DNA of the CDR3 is TGTGCCAGCAGCAAAACTAGGATGGTTACCTACGAGCAGTACTTC.

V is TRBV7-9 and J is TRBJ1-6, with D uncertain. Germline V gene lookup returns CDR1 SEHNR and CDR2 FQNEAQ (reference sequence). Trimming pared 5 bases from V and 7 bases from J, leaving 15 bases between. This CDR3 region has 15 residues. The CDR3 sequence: CASSPLGVRNSPLHF. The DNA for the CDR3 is TGTGCCAGCAGCCCCCTCGGAGTTAGGAATTCACCCCTCCACTTT.

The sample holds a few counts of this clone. CDR3 sequence reads: CASRGAGANVLTF. CDR3 DNA sequence: TGTGCCAGCCGGGGGGCTGGGGCCAACGTCCTGACTTTC. The gene calls are TRBV28 and TRBJ2-6; 7 bases align to TRBD2. The trim removed 8 bases at V and 2 bases at J, leaving 0 bases unmatched. Germline V gene lookup returns CDR1 MDHEN and CDR2 SYDVKM. The CDR3 sequence is 13 residues long. Together with reference TRBV28 and TRBJ2-6, the CDR3 gives the full variable domain: DVKVTQSSRYLVKRTGEKVFLECVQDMDHENMFWYRQDPGLGLRLIYFSYDVKMKEKGDIPEGYSVSREKKERFSLILESASTNQTSMYLCASRGAGANVLTFGAGSRLTVL.

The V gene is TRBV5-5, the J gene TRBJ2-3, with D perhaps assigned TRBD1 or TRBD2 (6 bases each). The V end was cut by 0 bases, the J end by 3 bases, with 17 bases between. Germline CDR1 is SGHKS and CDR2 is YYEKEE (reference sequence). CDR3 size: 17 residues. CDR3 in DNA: TGTGCCAGCAGCTTGGTCGGGGGCGGGGCCTGGACAGATACGCAGTATTTT. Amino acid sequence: CASSLVGGGAWTDTQYF.

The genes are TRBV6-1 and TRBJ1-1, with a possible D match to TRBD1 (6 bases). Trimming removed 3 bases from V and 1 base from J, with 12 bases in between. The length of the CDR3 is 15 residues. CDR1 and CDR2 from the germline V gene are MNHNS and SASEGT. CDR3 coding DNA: TGTGCCAGCAGTGATCAGACAGGCGAGAACACTGAAGCTTTCTTT. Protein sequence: CASSDQTGENTEAFF.

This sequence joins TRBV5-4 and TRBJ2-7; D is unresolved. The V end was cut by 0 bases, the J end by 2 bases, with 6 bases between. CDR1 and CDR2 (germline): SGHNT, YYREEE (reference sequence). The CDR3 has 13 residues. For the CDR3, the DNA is TGTGCCAGCAGCTTGGGGGGAACCTACGAGCAGTACTTC. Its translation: CASSLGGTYEQYF.

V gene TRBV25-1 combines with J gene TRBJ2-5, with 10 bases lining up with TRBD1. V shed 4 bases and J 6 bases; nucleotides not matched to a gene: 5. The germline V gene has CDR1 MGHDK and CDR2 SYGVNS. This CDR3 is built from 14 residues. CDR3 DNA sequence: TGTGCCAGCAGTGCGGGACAGGGGCTAAAGACCCAGTACTTC. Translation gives CASSAGQGLKTQYF.

This CDR3 is CASSPGRVGGETNEQFF. CDR3 nucleotides: TGTGCCAGCAGCCCCGGACGGGTCGGGGGGGAAACCAATGAGCAGTTCTTC. V is TRBV11-3 and J is TRBJ2-1; 8 bases align to TRBD2. This CDR3 spans 17 amino acids. The V and J ends lost 5 bases and 6 bases, in that order; junction bases with no gene match: 15. Germline V gene data show CDR1 as SGHNT and CDR2 as YENEEA. The whole variable domain, remainder taken from reference TRBV11-3 and TRBJ2-1, is EAGVVQSPRYKIIEKKQPVAFWCNPISGHNTLYWYLQNLGQGPELLIRYENEEAVDDSQLPKDRFSAERLKGVDSTLKIQPAELGDSAVYLCASSPGRVGGETNEQFFGPGTRLTVL.